The sequence of this T cell receptor (beta chain) was determined in a study of blood T cell repertoires in COVID-19. Study background: Sites across the United States, Italy and Spain contributed samples from acute and convalescent COVID-19. T cells, B-cell-depleted T cells, or PBMCs supplied cDNA or gDNA.

This CDR3 has 16 residues. Losses at the gene ends were 0 bases for V and 9 bases for J; bases not matched to a gene: 10. CDR1 and CDR2 from the germline V gene are SGHNT and YENEEA. In Seattle, patients joined the study during active infection and were tracked longitudinally. Authors' analysis steps: Amplified reference gene primers provided the basis for estimating nucleated cell counts. Sequencing was performed with immunoSEQ multiplex PCR; in TCRdb, only in-frame clones are kept and a portion is missing. That table gives V, J and clone size, and the DNA gave D and trimming. The sample lists around 94,000 clones, approximately 90% occurring once.

Input material: peripheral blood. The origin of this receptor is a woman aged 45-65 years with COVID-19, enrolled during active disease. The chain is built from TRBV11-3 and TRBJ2-2, with 7 positions matching TRBD2. The CDR3 DNA reads TGTGCCAGCAGCTTAGACGGACGAGCGGGGAGTAGGGAGCTGTTTTTT. Protein: CASSLDGRAGSRELFF.